This T cell receptor beta chain was sequenced in a study of blood T cell repertoires in COVID-19. Study as a whole: There were acute and convalescent COVID-19 samples, and they came from the United States, Italy and Spain. PBMCs, B-cell-depleted T cells, or T cells were the source of the cDNA or gDNA that made up the material.

In the study's own analysis: Reference gene primer amplification yielded estimated nucleated cell counts. TCRdb's copy holds only in-frame clones and misses some; the assay was immunoSEQ multiplex PCR. V, J and clone size are those of that table, while D and trimming were read from the DNA. In the table there are under 200,000 clones, about 93% of which are singletons. CDR1 and CDR2 (germline): SEHNR, FQNEAQ (reference sequence). This CDR3 is 14 amino acids long. Losses at the gene ends were 3 bases for V and 3 bases for J; bases not matched to a gene: 3. A single count supports this clone. Sequenced input: peripheral blood. This clonotype was obtained from a man aged 45 to 65 with acute or convalescent COVID-19. This chain connects TRBV7-9 to TRBJ2-7; 9 nucleotides align to TRBD1. DNA of the CDR3: TGTGCCAGCAGCTTGGGACAGGGATTCTACGAGCAGTACTTC. Its protein is CASSLGQGFYEQYF.